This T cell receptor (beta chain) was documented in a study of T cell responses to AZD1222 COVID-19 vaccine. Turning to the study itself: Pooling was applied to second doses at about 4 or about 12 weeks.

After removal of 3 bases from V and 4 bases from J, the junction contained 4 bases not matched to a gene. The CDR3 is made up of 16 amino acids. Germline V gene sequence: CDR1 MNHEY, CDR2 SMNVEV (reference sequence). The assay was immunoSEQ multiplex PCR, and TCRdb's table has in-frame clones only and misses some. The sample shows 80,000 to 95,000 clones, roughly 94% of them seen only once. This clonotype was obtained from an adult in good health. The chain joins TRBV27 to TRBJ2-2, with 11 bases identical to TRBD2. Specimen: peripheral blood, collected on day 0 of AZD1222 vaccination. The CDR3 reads CASSFGTSGSTGELFF. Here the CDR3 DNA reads TGTGCCAGCAGTTTTGGGACTAGCGGATCCACCGGGGAGCTGTTTTTT.